These 10 T cell receptor beta chains share one sample of origin, sequenced in a study of T cell repertoires in cytomegalovirus infection. No cognate antigen is known for these TCRs. Each CDR3 protein is one row after TCRdb ran MiXCR on the reads. The profile shows roughly 160,000 distinct CDR3 sequences, about a fifth of them singletons. The sample was CD8+ T cells from cultured PBMCs, taken from culture after CMV antigen stimulation. The receptors stem from a human donor in good health (CMV status not recorded). Some clones in this sample may be carry-over from other donors' samples.

This clonotype was counted between two and nine times. This rearrangement joins TRBV7-2 to TRBJ1-1, with D unclear. CDR3 length: 12 amino acids. Germline V gene data show CDR1 as SGHTA and CDR2 as FQGNSA. V lost 6 bases to trimming and J lost 10 bases, with 15 bases between them. CDR3 DNA sequence: TGTGCCAGCAGTCTTGACCGGCTCGGAGCTTTCTTT. It codes for CASSLDRLGAFF.

The chain uses TRBV7-9 and TRBJ1-2, with TRBD1 as a possible D gene (5 bases). The V end was cut by 1 base, the J end by 0 bases, with 9 bases between. Per germline, CDR1 SEHNR and CDR2 FQNEAQ (reference sequence). This CDR3 spans 15 amino acids. The CDR3 protein is CASSLGDPANYGYTF. In DNA form, the CDR3 reads TGTGCCAGCAGCTTAGGGGACCCAGCTAACTATGGCTACACCTTC.

The gene calls are TRBV7-2 and TRBJ2-5, with D unresolved. From germline, CDR1 is SGHTA and CDR2 FQGNSA. The CDR3 runs to 14 residues. V lost 1 base, J lost 5 bases, and 11 bases lay in between. CDR3 sequence: CASSLGKRRETQYF. For the CDR3, the DNA is TGTGCCAGCAGCTTAGGGAAAAGGCGGGAGACCCAGTACTTC.

This clonotype came up a few times. This chain links TRBV7-2 with TRBJ2-5; the D gene is possibly TRBD1 (5 bases). Looked up from germline, CDR1 is SGHTA and CDR2 is FQGNSA. This CDR3 is built from 17 residues. V shed 6 bases and J shed 3 bases, with 23 bases lying between them. CDR3 residues: CASSSKKGILWEETQYF. Written as DNA, the CDR3 is TGTGCCAGCAGTTCGAAAAAGGGGATACTATGGGAAGAGACCCAGTACTTC.

This chain links TRBV2 with TRBJ1-2; 9 bases map to TRBD1. CDR3 length: 14 residues. The germline V gene encodes CDR1 SNHLY and CDR2 FYNNEI. The junction had 1 base not matched to a gene; V was cut back by 1 base and J by 4 bases. The CDR3 DNA sequence: TGTGCCAGCAGTGAAGGGACAGGGGTCTATGGCTACACCTTC. This sequence encodes CASSEGTGVYGYTF.

The chain combines TRBV6-4 with TRBJ2-7; D is unclear. V was trimmed by 0 bases and J by 4 bases, leaving 7 bases between them. Looked up from germline, CDR1 is MRHNA and CDR2 is SNTAGT. The CDR3 runs to 13 residues. CDR3 nucleotide sequence: TGTGCCAGCAGTGACTCGGGTGGATACGAGCAGTACTTC. Its translation: CASSDSGGYEQYF.

The chain employs TRBV7-3 and TRBJ1-1; TRBD1 agrees at 7 bases. J was trimmed by 0 bases and V by 5 bases; bases with no gene match: 12. Germline V lookup: CDR1 SGHTA, CDR2 FQGTGA. CDR3 length: 17 residues. The CDR3 coding sequence is TGTGCCAGCAGCCCCAGGGGGACCCCCTCCATGAACACTGAAGCTTTCTTT. Translation: CASSPRGTPSMNTEAFF.

The chain uses TRBV12-3 or TRBV12-4 and TRBJ2-1; D possibly corresponds to TRBD1 (6 bases). Trimming pared 5 bases from V and 8 bases from J, leaving 10 bases between. The CDR3 length is 12 residues. The CDR3 DNA is TGTGCCAGCAGTACAGGGCTCCATGAGCAGTTCTTC. Translated, it gives CASSTGLHEQFF.

The rearrangement joins TRBV28 to TRBJ1-5; perhaps TRBD1 as D (5 bases). There are 17 residues in the CDR3. V was trimmed by 4 bases and J by 5 bases, leaving 21 bases between them. Germline lookup yields CDR1 MDHEN and CDR2 SYDVKM. CDR3 nucleotides: TGTGCCAGCAGTTATGGGCCTTTTGGGCAGGGACATCAGCCCCAGCATTTT. This sequence encodes CASSYGPFGQGHQPQHF.

CDR3: CASSPGWSRKTGELFF. The CDR3 DNA reads as TGTGCCAGCAGCCCGGGATGGAGCAGGAAGACCGGGGAGCTGTTTTTT. This chain uses TRBV13 with TRBJ2-2; possible D gene TRBD2, 5 bases. Germline V gives CDR1 PRHDT, CDR2 FYEKMQ (reference sequence). The V and J ends lost 5 bases and 5 bases respectively, with 18 bases between them. CDR3 size: 16 residues. The variable domain in full, with the rest retrieved from reference TRBV13 and TRBJ2-2, is AAGVIQSPRHLIKEKRETATLKCYPIPRHDTVYWYQQGPGQDPQFLISFYEKMQSDKGSIPDRFSAQQFSDYHSELNMSSLELGDSALYFCASSPGWSRKTGELFFGEGSRLTVL.